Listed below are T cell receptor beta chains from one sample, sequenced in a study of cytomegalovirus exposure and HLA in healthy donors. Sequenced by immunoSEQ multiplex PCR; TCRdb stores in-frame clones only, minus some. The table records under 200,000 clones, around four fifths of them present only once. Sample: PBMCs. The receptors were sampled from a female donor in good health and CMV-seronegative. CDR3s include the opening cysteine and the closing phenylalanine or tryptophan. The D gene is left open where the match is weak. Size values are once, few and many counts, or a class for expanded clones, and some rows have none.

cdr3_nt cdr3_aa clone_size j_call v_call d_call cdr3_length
TGTGCCAGCACCATAGGGACAGGGCGCTCTGAAGCTTTCTTT CASTIGTGRSEAFF once TRBJ1-1 TRBV6-5 TRBD1 14
TGTGCCAGCAGTCTAGACAGGGGGATGAACACTGAAGCTTTCTTT CASSLDRGMNTEAFF - TRBJ1-1 TRBV7-2 TRBD1 15
TGTGCCAGCAGTTCCCCCCAGGGTGCCTACTACGAGCAGTACTTC CASSSPQGAYYEQYF once TRBJ2-7 TRBV28 - 15
TGTGCCAGCAGCGTAGGGGTCCAGGGGCCCTGGGGCACAGATACGCAGTATTTT CASSVGVQGPWGTDTQYF - TRBJ2-3 TRBV9 - 18
TGTGCCAGCAGCTTACGGGCCGGCGGGGGAGAGACCCAGTACTTC CASSLRAGGGETQYF few TRBJ2-5 TRBV27 TRBD2 15
TGCGCCAGCAGCTCGACCGACAGGGTGTCCTACGAGCAGTACTTC CASSSTDRVSYEQYF - TRBJ2-7 TRBV5-1 TRBD1 15
TGTGCCAGCAGTTACTCTTTAAAACAGTTCACTGAAGCTTTCTTT CASSYSLKQFTEAFF - TRBJ1-1 TRBV6-5 - 15
TGTGCCACCTCTCTAGCGAAGTCCTACAATGAGCAGTTCTTC CATSLAKSYNEQFF few TRBJ2-1 TRBV6-5 - 14
TGCGCCAGCAGCCCGACAGACTCTGGAAACACCATATATTTT CASSPTDSGNTIYF - TRBJ1-3 TRBV4-1 - 14
TGTGCCAGCAGCTTAGACGTTCGGGGCACCGGGGGCGAGCAGTACTTC CASSLDVRGTGGEQYF - TRBJ2-7 TRBV7-2 - 16
TGCGCCAGCAGCCAAGCGGGGAGCTCCTACAATGAGCAGTTCTTC CASSQAGSSYNEQFF - TRBJ2-1 TRBV4-3 - 15
TGTGCCATAGGAGAACTAGCAATAGATACGCAGTATTTT CAIGELAIDTQYF - TRBJ2-3 TRBV10-3 - 13
TGTGCCAGTAGTATAGGTAATGAGCAGTACTTC CASSIGNEQYF few TRBJ2-7 TRBV19 - 11
TGTGCCTGGTCTGCAGGCAGAAGCTATGGCTACACCTTC CAWSAGRSYGYTF - TRBJ1-2 TRBV30 - 13
TGTGCCAGTAGTATCGCGCGGATGGACTACGAGCAGTACTTC CASSIARMDYEQYF - TRBJ2-7 TRBV19 - 14
TGTGCCAGCAGTTTGACAGGGCCTTACAATGAGCAGTTCTTC CASSLTGPYNEQFF - TRBJ2-1 TRBV28 TRBD1 14
TGCGCCAGCAGCTTGGGGGGGACAACGGACTCCTACGAGCAGTACTTC CASSLGGTTDSYEQYF - TRBJ2-7 TRBV5-1 - 16
TGCGCCAGCAGCTTGGTTTCGGACACCTACGAGCAGTACTTC CASSLVSDTYEQYF - TRBJ2-7 TRBV5-1 - 14
TGTGCCAGCAGCCCGAGGACAGGGACTAACTATGGCTACACCTTC CASSPRTGTNYGYTF - TRBJ1-2 TRBV7-9 TRBD1 15
TGTGCCATTAAGACAGGGGCCGGCCGTGAGGCTTTCTTT CAIKTGAGREAFF - TRBJ1-1 TRBV28 TRBD1 13
TGTGCCAGCTCACCGATTCTAGCGCGCAACACCGGGGAGCTGTTTTTT CASSPILARNTGELFF - TRBJ2-2 TRBV18 - 16
TGTGCCAGCAGTGCTGACCGGGGGGGTAGGGATGAGCAGTTCTTC CASSADRGGRDEQFF - TRBJ2-1 TRBV6-1 TRBD2 15
TGTGCCAGCAGCGAAAAAAGATACAGGTCCGGACTAGCGGGAGGAAACATCTCCTACGAGCAGTACTTC CASSEKRYRSGLAGGNISYEQYF - TRBJ2-7 TRBV9 TRBD2 23
TGTGCCAGCTCACGCGATACCTACGAGCAGTACTTC CASSRDTYEQYF - TRBJ2-7 TRBV18 - 12
TGTGCCAGCAGTTTACAGGCAGACCAGCTCTATGGCTACACCTTC CASSLQADQLYGYTF - TRBJ1-2 TRBV28 - 15
TGTGCCAGCAGTGAGTCACTAGCGGGGGTGAAGGAGACCCAGTACTTC CASSESLAGVKETQYF - TRBJ2-5 TRBV6-1 TRBD2 16
TGCAGCGCCCCTACCGGGACAGGGAAGTTCTTC CSAPTGTGKFF - TRBJ2-1 TRBV29-1 TRBD1 11
TGTGCAACTCGGGACAGGGGAAATTCACCCCTCCACTTT CATRDRGNSPLHF - TRBJ1-6 TRBV7-9 TRBD1 13
TGTGCCAGTAGTCAAAGCCGGGGGGCAGGGGAGACCCAGTACTTC CASSQSRGAGETQYF - TRBJ2-5 TRBV19 - 15
TGTGCCAGCAGCGCTGGGGCCAACGTCCTGACTTTC CASSAGANVLTF - TRBJ2-6 TRBV6-1 - 12
TGTGCCAGCACTGTACCACAGAACACTGAAGCTTTCTTT CASTVPQNTEAFF - TRBJ1-1 TRBV28 - 13
TGCGCCAGCAGCACCCGACTAGCGGGAGGCATTGACTCCTACGAGCAGTACTTC CASSTRLAGGIDSYEQYF - TRBJ2-7 TRBV4-1 TRBD2 18
TGTGCCAGCGAAACCTCGACAGGGAACACTGAAGCTTTCTTT CASETSTGNTEAFF - TRBJ1-1 TRBV6-5 - 14
TGTGCCAGCAGGGCCGGGACAGGGGTACAAGGCTACACCTTC CASRAGTGVQGYTF - TRBJ1-2 TRBV2 TRBD1 14
TGTGCCACCAGCAGACCAACCCAGGGGTCGGGAGCTTTCTTT CATSRPTQGSGAFF - TRBJ1-1 TRBV15 - 14
TGTGCCAGCACCCCCGGGGGGGACAGAGACGAGCAGTACTTC CASTPGGDRDEQYF few TRBJ2-7 TRBV7-9 - 14
TGTGCCAGCAGCTTAGATGCCGGGACAGGACTCTATGGCTACACCTTC CASSLDAGTGLYGYTF few TRBJ1-2 TRBV11-2 TRBD1 16
TGTGCCAGCAGTTACAGTAACAGGGGATACACTGAAGCTTTCTTT CASSYSNRGYTEAFF - TRBJ1-1 TRBV6-5 TRBD1 15
TGTGCCAGCAGTGAATCTGGGGGGACCCCCAGCGGGGAGCTGTTTTTT CASSESGGTPSGELFF - TRBJ2-2 TRBV25-1 - 16
TGTGCCTGGGGACAGGGCCCTCTTAATGAAAAACTGTTTTTT CAWGQGPLNEKLFF - TRBJ1-4 TRBV30 TRBD1 14
TGTGCCAGCAACGTTCAGGGGAACACTGAAGCTTTCTTT CASNVQGNTEAFF - TRBJ1-1 TRBV6-5 - 13